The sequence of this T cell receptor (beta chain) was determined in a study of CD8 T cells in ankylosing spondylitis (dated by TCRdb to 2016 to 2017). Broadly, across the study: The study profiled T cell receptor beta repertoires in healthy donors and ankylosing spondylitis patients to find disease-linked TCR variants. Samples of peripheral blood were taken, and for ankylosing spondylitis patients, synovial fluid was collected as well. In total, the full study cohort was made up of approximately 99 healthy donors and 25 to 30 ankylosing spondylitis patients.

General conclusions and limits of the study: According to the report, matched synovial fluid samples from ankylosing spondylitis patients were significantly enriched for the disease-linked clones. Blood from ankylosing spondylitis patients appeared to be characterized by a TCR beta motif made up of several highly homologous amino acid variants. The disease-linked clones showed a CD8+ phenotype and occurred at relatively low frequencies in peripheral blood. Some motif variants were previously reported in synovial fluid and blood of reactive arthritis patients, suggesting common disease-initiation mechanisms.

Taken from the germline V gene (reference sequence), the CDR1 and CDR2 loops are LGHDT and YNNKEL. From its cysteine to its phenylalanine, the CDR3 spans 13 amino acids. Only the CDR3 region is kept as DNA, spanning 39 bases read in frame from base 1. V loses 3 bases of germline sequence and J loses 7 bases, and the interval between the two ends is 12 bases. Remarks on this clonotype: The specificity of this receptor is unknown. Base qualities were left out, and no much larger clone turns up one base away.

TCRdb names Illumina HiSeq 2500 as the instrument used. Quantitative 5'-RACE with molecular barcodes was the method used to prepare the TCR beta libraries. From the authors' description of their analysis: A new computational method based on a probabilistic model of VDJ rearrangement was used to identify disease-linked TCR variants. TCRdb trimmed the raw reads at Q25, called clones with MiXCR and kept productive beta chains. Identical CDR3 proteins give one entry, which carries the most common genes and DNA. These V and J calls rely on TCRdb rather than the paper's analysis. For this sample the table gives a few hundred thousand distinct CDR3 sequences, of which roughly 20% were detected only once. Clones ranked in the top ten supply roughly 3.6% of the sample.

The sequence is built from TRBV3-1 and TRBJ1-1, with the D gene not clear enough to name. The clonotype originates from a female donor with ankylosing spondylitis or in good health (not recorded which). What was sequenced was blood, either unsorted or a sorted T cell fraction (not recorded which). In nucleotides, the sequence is TGTGCCAGCAGCCACGAAAATGACCTTGAAGCTTTCTTT. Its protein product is CASSHENDLEAFF.